A selection of T cell receptor beta chains follows, all from one sample in a study of blood T cells in healthy people across ages. TCRdb reprocessed the 5' RACE reads with MiXCR, giving one entry per CDR3 protein. The data show 700,000 or so distinct CDR3 sequences, 22% seen once. The source material was blood. The receptors derive from a man aged 70 or older in good health. CDR3s include the opening cysteine and the closing phenylalanine or tryptophan. The order of the fields is clone size, D gene, V gene, J gene, CDR3 DNA, CDR3 protein. The D gene is left open where the match is weak. Rows may omit the clone size; those that give it use once, few, many or a size class.

abundance: -
d_gene: TRBD2
v_gene: TRBV29-1
j_gene: TRBJ2-1
CDR3nt: TGCAGCGTTGAGCTAGCGGGGGGCCGATACAATGAGCAGTTCTTC
CDR3aa: CSVELAGGRYNEQFF

abundance: few
d_gene: -
v_gene: TRBV9
j_gene: TRBJ1-4
CDR3nt: TGTGCCAGCAGCGTAGGGCCAGGGGATAATGAAAAACTGTTTTTT
CDR3aa: CASSVGPGDNEKLFF

abundance: -
d_gene: TRBD1
v_gene: TRBV5-1
j_gene: TRBJ2-5
CDR3nt: TGCGCCAGCAGCTTGGAAGGGGGCTTAGAGACCCAGTACTTC
CDR3aa: CASSLEGGLETQYF

abundance: few
d_gene: -
v_gene: TRBV5-1
j_gene: TRBJ2-2
CDR3nt: TGCGCCAGCAGCTTCGAGACACTGAACACCGGGGAGCTGTTTTTT
CDR3aa: CASSFETLNTGELFF

abundance: few
d_gene: -
v_gene: TRBV20-1
j_gene: TRBJ2-5
CDR3nt: TGCAGTGCTAGCCCCTCCAGGGGTGAGGAGACCCAGTACTTC
CDR3aa: CSASPSRGEETQYF

abundance: many
d_gene: -
v_gene: TRBV15
j_gene: TRBJ1-2
CDR3nt: TGTGCCACCAGCAGAGAGGGACAAGGGGGCTACACCTTC
CDR3aa: CATSREGQGGYTF

abundance: few
d_gene: -
v_gene: TRBV9
j_gene: TRBJ2-1
CDR3nt: TGTGCCAGCAGCGTAGTTTCTGAGTATTATAATGAGCAGTTCTTC
CDR3aa: CASSVVSEYYNEQFF

abundance: -
d_gene: -
v_gene: TRBV20-1
j_gene: TRBJ2-1
CDR3nt: TGCAGTGCTAGAGAGACTAGTATCTATGAGCAGTTCTTC
CDR3aa: CSARETSIYEQFF

abundance: few
d_gene: -
v_gene: TRBV7-2
j_gene: TRBJ1-2
CDR3nt: TGTGCCAGCAGCTTAGAGAAGGGCTATGGCTACACCTTC
CDR3aa: CASSLEKGYGYTF

abundance: -
d_gene: -
v_gene: TRBV6-6
j_gene: TRBJ2-2
CDR3nt: TGTGCCAGCAGGCCCCGTCTGACCCCAGCCGGGGAGCTGTTTTTT
CDR3aa: CASRPRLTPAGELFF

abundance: -
d_gene: -
v_gene: TRBV6-6
j_gene: TRBJ2-3
CDR3nt: TGTGCCAGCAGTTACTCGAGCGCCGAACGGGGCACAGATACGCAGTATTTT
CDR3aa: CASSYSSAERGTDTQYF

abundance: -
d_gene: -
v_gene: TRBV7-2
j_gene: TRBJ1-1
CDR3nt: TGTGCCAGCAGCTTTGCAACAGGGCTGAACACTGAAGCTTTCTTT
CDR3aa: CASSFATGLNTEAFF

abundance: -
d_gene: -
v_gene: TRBV7-8
j_gene: TRBJ2-2
CDR3nt: TGTGCCAGCAGCTTAGATTTGGACTACTACACCGGGGAGCTGTTTTTT
CDR3aa: CASSLDLDYYTGELFF

abundance: few
d_gene: -
v_gene: TRBV29-1
j_gene: TRBJ2-4
CDR3nt: TGCAGCGTTGAATTGGTCAAAAACATTCAGTACTTC
CDR3aa: CSVELVKNIQYF

abundance: few
d_gene: -
v_gene: TRBV7-2
j_gene: TRBJ2-5
CDR3nt: TGTGCCAGCAGCTTAATGACGGCGGAGACCCAGTACTTC
CDR3aa: CASSLMTAETQYF

abundance: few
d_gene: TRBD2
v_gene: TRBV3-1
j_gene: TRBJ2-7
CDR3nt: TGTGCCAGCAGCCGGAAACTAGCGGACCACTACGAGCAGTACTTC
CDR3aa: CASSRKLADHYEQYF

abundance: few
d_gene: -
v_gene: TRBV6-1
j_gene: TRBJ2-7
CDR3nt: TGTGCCAGCAGTGTAGGATCAGCCATCCACGAGCAGTACTTC
CDR3aa: CASSVGSAIHEQYF

abundance: -
d_gene: TRBD1
v_gene: TRBV5-1
j_gene: TRBJ2-2
CDR3nt: TGCGCCAGCAGCACGGCCGGGACAGTCGGTACCGGGGACCTGTTTTTT
CDR3aa: CASSTAGTVGTGDLFF

abundance: few
d_gene: -
v_gene: TRBV23-1
j_gene: TRBJ1-2
CDR3nt: TGCGCCAGCTATAGTAGATTGTCTAACTATGGCTACACCTTC
CDR3aa: CASYSRLSNYGYTF

abundance: -
d_gene: TRBD2
v_gene: TRBV12-3/TRBV12-4
j_gene: TRBJ2-1
CDR3nt: TGTGCCAGCAGAAAGACTAGCGGGTCCCCGTATGTTAAGTACTTC
CDR3aa: CASRKTSGSPYVKYF

abundance: few
d_gene: -
v_gene: TRBV7-7
j_gene: TRBJ2-5
CDR3nt: TGTGCCAGCAGCTTAGATCCAGGGGAAGAGACCCAGTACTTC
CDR3aa: CASSLDPGEETQYF

abundance: -
d_gene: -
v_gene: TRBV12-3/TRBV12-4
j_gene: TRBJ2-3
CDR3nt: TGTGCCAGCAGTGGGCGGTTTGACGGTACAGATACGCAGTATTTT
CDR3aa: CASSGRFDGTDTQYF

abundance: -
d_gene: -
v_gene: TRBV4-1
j_gene: TRBJ2-5
CDR3nt: TGCGCCAGCAGCCAAGATCGCACTGTTGGTAAACCGCTTCATACCCAGTACTTC
CDR3aa: CASSQDRTVGKPLHTQYF

abundance: few
d_gene: TRBD1
v_gene: TRBV30
j_gene: TRBJ2-5
CDR3nt: TGTGCCTGGAGTCCAGGGGGCATCTACCAAGAGACCCAGTACTTC
CDR3aa: CAWSPGGIYQETQYF

abundance: -
d_gene: -
v_gene: TRBV20-1
j_gene: TRBJ2-1
CDR3nt: TGCAGTGCTAGAGTGGCGGCTACTTACAATGAGCAGTTCTTC
CDR3aa: CSARVAATYNEQFF

abundance: few
d_gene: -
v_gene: TRBV20-1
j_gene: TRBJ2-5
CDR3nt: TGCAGTGCTAGGGGTTTACTCCAAGAGACCCAGTACTTC
CDR3aa: CSARGLLQETQYF

abundance: -
d_gene: TRBD2
v_gene: TRBV2
j_gene: TRBJ2-1
CDR3nt: TGTGCCAGCAGGGAGGTGAGGCTAGCGGGCCCCCACCTTTACAATGAGCAGTTCTTC
CDR3aa: CASREVRLAGPHLYNEQFF

abundance: few
d_gene: -
v_gene: TRBV18
j_gene: TRBJ1-1
CDR3nt: TGTGCCAGCTCACCCCCGGAGGGGCTAAGGGCTGAAGCTTTCTTT
CDR3aa: CASSPPEGLRAEAFF

abundance: -
d_gene: -
v_gene: TRBV7-2
j_gene: TRBJ2-3
CDR3nt: TGTGCCAGCAGCTTATGGGTCTTGGGGGCCACAGATACGCAGTATTTT
CDR3aa: CASSLWVLGATDTQYF

abundance: -
d_gene: -
v_gene: TRBV20-1
j_gene: TRBJ2-1
CDR3nt: TGCAGTGCTCAGCCCAGGGCCAATGAGCAGTTCTTC
CDR3aa: CSAQPRANEQFF

abundance: many
d_gene: TRBD2
v_gene: TRBV29-1
j_gene: TRBJ2-5
CDR3nt: TGCAGCGTTGGGGGGGGTCAAGAGACCCAGTACTTC
CDR3aa: CSVGGGQETQYF

abundance: few
d_gene: TRBD1
v_gene: TRBV5-1
j_gene: TRBJ2-6
CDR3nt: TGCGCCAGCGGATACAGGGGGTCTGGGGCCAACGTCCTGACTTTC
CDR3aa: CASGYRGSGANVLTF

abundance: few
d_gene: -
v_gene: TRBV29-1
j_gene: TRBJ2-1
CDR3nt: TGCAGCGTTGCCCCTGGGTACAATGAGCAGTTCTTC
CDR3aa: CSVAPGYNEQFF

abundance: -
d_gene: -
v_gene: TRBV6-1
j_gene: TRBJ2-2
CDR3nt: TGTGCCAGCAGTGAGCGGGACAGAAACACCGGGGAGCTGTTTTTT
CDR3aa: CASSERDRNTGELFF

abundance: many
d_gene: -
v_gene: TRBV18
j_gene: TRBJ2-1
CDR3nt: TGTGCCAGCTCACCACTAGGGGGGGCTTACAATGAGCAGTTCTTC
CDR3aa: CASSPLGGAYNEQFF

abundance: many
d_gene: -
v_gene: TRBV12-3/TRBV12-4
j_gene: TRBJ2-1
CDR3nt: TGTGCCAGCAGTTTCCTCTACAATGAGCAGTTCTTC
CDR3aa: CASSFLYNEQFF

abundance: -
d_gene: -
v_gene: TRBV12-3/TRBV12-4
j_gene: TRBJ1-2
CDR3nt: TGTGCCAGCAGTTTATCCGGGGCTGGCTACACCTTC
CDR3aa: CASSLSGAGYTF

abundance: -
d_gene: -
v_gene: TRBV6-1
j_gene: TRBJ2-4
CDR3nt: TGTGCCAGCAGCGTGGCGGGGACTCAGTACTTC
CDR3aa: CASSVAGTQYF

abundance: -
d_gene: -
v_gene: TRBV10-3
j_gene: TRBJ2-3
CDR3nt: TGTGCCATCAGTGAGTCTTCCCCCAGCGGCAGCACGAATACGCAGTATTTT
CDR3aa: CAISESSPSGSTNTQYF

abundance: few
d_gene: -
v_gene: TRBV20-1
j_gene: TRBJ2-6
CDR3nt: TGCAGTGCTAGAGTGTCGGGCTCTGGGGCCAACGTCCTGACTTTC
CDR3aa: CSARVSGSGANVLTF

abundance: -
d_gene: -
v_gene: TRBV7-9
j_gene: TRBJ2-3
CDR3nt: TGTGCCAGCAGCCCATTGGGACTGGGGGATACGCAGTATTTT
CDR3aa: CASSPLGLGDTQYF

abundance: few
d_gene: -
v_gene: TRBV7-7
j_gene: TRBJ2-5
CDR3nt: TGTGCCAGCAGCTTTCTAGGGCCATCCGGAGAGACCCAGTACTTC
CDR3aa: CASSFLGPSGETQYF

abundance: few
d_gene: -
v_gene: TRBV7-9
j_gene: TRBJ2-5
CDR3nt: TGTGCCAGCAGCTTGGCTGGGCAGACTCAAGAGACCCAGTACTTC
CDR3aa: CASSLAGQTQETQYF

abundance: -
d_gene: TRBD2
v_gene: TRBV28
j_gene: TRBJ2-1
CDR3nt: TGTGCCAGCAGCACCGGGACTAGCGGGAGATATGAGCAGTTCTTC
CDR3aa: CASSTGTSGRYEQFF

abundance: few
d_gene: TRBD2
v_gene: TRBV20-1
j_gene: TRBJ2-1
CDR3nt: TGCAGCGGGACTAGCGGGTACTACAATGAGCAGTTCTTC
CDR3aa: CSGTSGYYNEQFF

abundance: -
d_gene: TRBD2
v_gene: TRBV12-3/TRBV12-4
j_gene: TRBJ2-1
CDR3nt: TGTGCCAGCAGTCCAAGAAGGGTGACTAGCGGGGGGGCCAGGGGTGAGCAGTTCTTC
CDR3aa: CASSPRRVTSGGARGEQFF